Below, 10 T cell receptor beta chains from the same sample are listed, as sequenced in a study of blood T cell repertoires in COVID-19 (dated by TCRdb to the early 2020s). The library was prepared using the immunoSEQ multiplex PCR assay. Sourced from immuneACCESS, this table was stored by TCRdb with only in-frame sequences that have V and J called. A share of the clones is absent; for the studies checked, an unresolved V gene accounts for under half, and the remainder has no known explanation. The sample data list about 200,000 clones, and about 88% of these were observed just once. The ten biggest clones cover 18% of the sample. The sequencing sample was made of peripheral blood. The receptors stem from a man aged 45-65 years with COVID-19, enrolled during active disease.

The J gene is TRBJ2-3, the V gene TRBV6-4, with 10 bases that match TRBD2. V gave up 1 base and J gave up 0 bases; unmatched junction bases: 1. Germline values: CDR1 MRHNA, CDR2 SNTAGT. The CDR3 extends over 16 amino acids. CDR3 sequence reads: CASSDLAGGSTDTQYF. CDR3 nucleotide sequence: TGTGCCAGCAGTGACTTAGCGGGGGGTAGCACAGATACGCAGTATTTT.

This clone was seen only once. The chain has TRBV27 and TRBJ2-5; TRBD2 aligns across 11 bases. With 5 bases clipped from V and 1 base from J, the junction kept 6 bases outside the gene matches. Germline CDR1 MNHEY, CDR2 SMNVEV (reference sequence). This CDR3 has 16 residues. DNA of the CDR3: TGTGCCAGCAGTCCGGGACTAGCGGACCTCCAAGAGACCCAGTACTTC. Translation: CASSPGLADLQETQYF.

The rearrangement joins TRBV7-2 to TRBJ2-5; possibly TRBD2 for D (5 bases). The V gene's germline CDR1 is SGHTA and CDR2 FQGNSA. This CDR3 contains 15 residues. Trimming pared 2 bases from V and 7 bases from J, leaving 17 bases between. CDR3 region: CASSLLTGSRRTQYF. CDR3 DNA sequence: TGTGCCAGCAGCTTACTTACGGGAAGTCGGCGGACCCAGTACTTC.

J is TRBJ2-1 and V is TRBV28; TRBD2 aligns across 9 bases. The CDR3 sequence is 15 residues long. The V segment lost 6 bases and the J segment 7 bases; nucleotides outside the gene matches: 10. Germline assignment: CDR1 MDHEN and CDR2 SYDVKM. CDR3 sequence: CASRPPSGALNEQFF. The CDR3 bases are TGTGCCAGCAGGCCCCCTAGCGGGGCGTTGAATGAGCAGTTCTTC.

The chain combines TRBV5-4 with TRBJ2-5; no clear D gene. V lost 0 bases and J 5 bases, leaving 8 bases between the germline ends. CDR1 SGHNT and CDR2 YYREEE come from the germline V gene (reference sequence). There are 13 residues in the CDR3. CDR3 DNA sequence: TGTGCCAGCAGCTTGGCTAGTGGGGAGACCCAGTACTTC. Its protein product is CASSLASGETQYF.

The chain recombines TRBV2 with TRBJ2-7, with TRBD1 as a possible D gene (6 bases). The CDR3 has 14 amino acids. The V gene lost 6 bases and the J gene lost 0 bases, with 12 bases spanning the gap. Germline V lookup: CDR1 SNHLY, CDR2 FYNNEI. CDR3 amino acids: CASRATGTSYEQYF. The CDR3 nucleotides are TGTGCCAGCAGGGCCACAGGGACCTCCTACGAGCAGTACTTC.

The CDR3 protein is CASSQVGSGGAFADTQYF. The DNA for the CDR3 is TGTGCCAGCAGCCAAGTTGGGAGCGGGGGGGCTTTTGCAGATACGCAGTATTTT. The chain recombines TRBV4-2 with TRBJ2-3, with 10 bases fitting TRBD2. The CDR3 covers 18 residues. V lost 1 base and J lost 4; bases outside the gene matches: 11. The germline V gene encodes CDR1 LGHNA and CDR2 YNFKEQ.

This chain joins TRBV19 and TRBJ2-3; D possibly corresponds to TRBD2 (6 bases). The CDR3 runs 15 residues. Germline assignment: CDR1 LNHDA and CDR2 SQIVND (reference sequence). Deletions cut 6 bases from V and 1 base from J, with 14 bases between. The CDR3, as DNA: TGTGCCAGTAGCACCGGGACTTGGGGCACAGATACGCAGTATTTT. It translates to CASSTGTWGTDTQYF.

The chain links TRBV6-2 or TRBV6-3 to TRBJ1-1, with D hard to call. Germline CDR1 reads MNHEY; CDR2 reads SVGEGT. Trimming took 6 bases from V and 0 from J, leaving 8 bases between them. CDR3 size: 13 residues. DNA for the CDR3: TGTGCCAGCAGCTCACTTATGAACACTGAAGCTTTCTTT. Translating it yields CASSSLMNTEAFF.

The chain has TRBV11-2 and TRBJ1-1, with D hard to call. Germline CDR1 reads SGHAT; CDR2 reads FQNNGV. The CDR3 has 14 residues. V was trimmed by 1 base and J by 4 bases, leaving 10 bases between them. The CDR3: CASSLGTSGTEAFF. CDR3 DNA: TGTGCCAGCAGCTTAGGCACCTCGGGCACTGAAGCTTTCTTT.